These T cell receptor beta chains were read from a single sample in a study of T cell changes during pregnancy in multiple sclerosis. Clones were sequenced by immunoSEQ multiplex PCR, and TCRdb holds only the in-frame ones, with some missing. The repertoire holds 65,000 to 85,000 clones, with roughly 88% as singletons. Sequences were derived from peripheral blood, sampled after pregnancy. The origin of the receptors is a female donor in good health, enrolled as a control in a pregnancy study. Both conserved end residues are part of each CDR3. D genes are given only for firm matches. Not all rows give a size; the values are once, few, many and, for expanded clones, a class.

CDR3 length	D gene	J gene	clone size	V gene	CDR3 protein	CDR3 DNA
13	-	TRBJ1-1	-	TRBV2	CASSGNLFTEAFF	TGTGCCAGCAGTGGTAATCTATTCACTGAAGCTTTCTTT
17	-	TRBJ2-1	-	TRBV12-5	CASGSPGEHGLGHEQFF	TGTGCTAGTGGTTCCCCGGGGGAGCACGGGTTAGGTCATGAGCAGTTCTTC
14	TRBD1	TRBJ2-7	-	TRBV19	CASSVTGGAGEQYF	TGTGCCAGTAGTGTGACAGGGGGCGCGGGGGAGCAGTACTTC
15	TRBD2	TRBJ2-7	-	TRBV29-1	CSARRLAGGSYEQYF	TGCAGCGCTAGAAGACTAGCGGGAGGCTCCTACGAGCAGTACTTC
14	-	TRBJ1-2	-	TRBV25-1	CASSDYSPGDGYTF	TGTGCCAGCAGTGATTATTCACCAGGGGATGGCTACACCTTC
14	-	TRBJ2-5	few	TRBV14	CASSQSLTLETQYF	TGTGCCAGCAGCCAGTCCCTAACTCTTGAGACCCAGTACTTC
18	-	TRBJ1-2	-	TRBV14	CASSQTGRVGHQDYGYTF	TGTGCCAGCAGCCAAACAGGCCGTGTGGGCCACCAGGACTATGGCTACACCTTC
16	-	TRBJ2-3	-	TRBV9	CASSVTGTAKPDTQYF	TGTGCCAGCAGCGTTACTGGGACTGCGAAGCCAGATACGCAGTATTTT
15	-	TRBJ1-5	-	TRBV6-1	CAIHSTGRSNQPQHF	TGTGCCATCCATTCTACAGGGAGAAGCAATCAGCCCCAGCATTTT
14	-	TRBJ1-5	-	TRBV6-5	CASRGTSKDQPQHF	TGTGCCAGCAGGGGGACATCGAAGGATCAGCCCCAGCATTTT
15	-	TRBJ1-3	few	TRBV27	CASSAIQGSGNTIYF	TGTGCCAGCAGTGCGATACAGGGCTCTGGAAACACCATATATTTT
16	TRBD2	TRBJ2-1	-	TRBV7-2	CASSYSGRIGVNEQFF	TGTGCCAGCAGCTATAGCGGGAGGATCGGGGTCAATGAGCAGTTCTTC
13	-	TRBJ2-2	-	TRBV9	CASSAPGSGELFF	TGTGCCAGCAGCGCCCCAGGGTCCGGGGAGCTGTTTTTT
13	TRBD2	TRBJ2-1	-	TRBV7-7	CASSPGLAHEQFF	TGTGCTAGCAGCCCAGGACTAGCCCATGAGCAGTTCTTC
13	-	TRBJ2-7	-	TRBV7-6	CASSLEVAREQYF	TGTGCCAGCAGCTTGGAGGTAGCGCGGGAGCAGTACTTC
11	-	TRBJ2-5	-	TRBV7-2	CASSPTRAQYF	TGTGCCAGCAGCCCGACCAGGGCCCAGTACTTC
14	TRBD2	TRBJ2-1	-	TRBV27	CASSSSGGLNEQFF	TGTGCCAGCAGTTCAAGCGGGGGGCTCAATGAGCAGTTCTTC
13	TRBD1	TRBJ2-1	-	TRBV9	CASSVDRGTEQFF	TGTGCCAGCAGCGTAGACAGGGGTACTGAGCAGTTCTTC
19	-	TRBJ1-2	-	TRBV21-1	CASSKQYRGRRRPFYGYTF	TGTGCCAGCAGCAAACAGTACAGGGGACGCCGCCGACCCTTCTATGGCTACACCTTC
18	-	TRBJ1-1	-	TRBV7-9	CASSLGNSGGAMNTEAFF	TGTGCCAGCAGCTTAGGGAATTCCGGTGGAGCTATGAACACTGAAGCTTTCTTT
14	TRBD1	TRBJ2-7	-	TRBV29-1	CSVEIGQGTYEQYF	TGCAGCGTTGAAATCGGACAGGGGACCTACGAGCAGTACTTC
15	-	TRBJ2-1	-	TRBV7-9	CASSPPAGDNNEQFF	TGTGCCAGCAGCCCCCCGGCAGGGGACAACAATGAGCAGTTCTTC
13	-	TRBJ1-1	-	TRBV30	CAWTMTGNTEAFF	TGTGCCTGGACCATGACAGGGAACACTGAAGCTTTCTTT
16	-	TRBJ2-2	-	TRBV18	CASSPEQRSNTGELFF	TGTGCCAGCTCACCTGAGCAGCGCTCGAACACCGGGGAGCTGTTTTTT
18	TRBD1	TRBJ1-5	-	TRBV19	CASSWGQGTTGSNQPQHF	TGTGCCAGTAGTTGGGGACAGGGAACGACGGGTAGCAATCAGCCCCAGCATTTT
17	TRBD2	TRBJ2-1	-	TRBV4-3	CASSQDGLAGGYNEQFF	TGCGCCAGCAGCCAAGATGGGCTAGCGGGGGGTTACAATGAGCAGTTCTTC
13	-	TRBJ2-1	-	TRBV29-1	CSVLGGSYNEQFF	TGCAGCGTTCTCGGGGGTTCCTACAATGAGCAGTTCTTC
17	TRBD2	TRBJ2-2	-	TRBV9	CASSVVAGVLNTGELFF	TGTGCCAGCAGCGTAGTAGCGGGCGTTTTGAACACCGGGGAGCTGTTTTTT
15	-	TRBJ2-1	-	TRBV5-1	CASSPGGNPYNEQFF	TGCGCCAGCAGCCCCGGGGGAAACCCCTACAATGAGCAGTTCTTC
15	-	TRBJ2-7	-	TRBV5-1	CASSPGGGPAYEQYF	TGCGCCAGCTCCCCAGGCGGCGGGCCGGCCTACGAGCAGTACTTC
18	-	TRBJ1-2	-	TRBV5-5	CASSSGFGRQRLNYGYTF	TGTGCCAGCAGCTCTGGTTTCGGGAGGCAAAGACTTAACTATGGCTACACCTTC
13	TRBD1	TRBJ1-2	-	TRBV6-6	CASSRDRLDGYTF	TGTGCCAGCAGCCGGGACAGGCTGGATGGCTACACCTTC
12	-	TRBJ2-7	-	TRBV19	CASSASSYEQYF	TGTGCCAGTAGTGCGAGCTCCTACGAGCAGTACTTC
14	-	TRBJ2-1	-	TRBV5-1	CASSPTASYNEQFF	TGCGCCAGCAGCCCGACAGCCTCCTACAATGAGCAGTTCTTC
14	-	TRBJ2-7	-	TRBV5-1	CASSLGSTSYEQYF	TGCGCCAGCAGCTTGGGCAGTACCTCCTACGAGCAGTACTTC
15	-	TRBJ2-1	-	TRBV30	CAWSGPGYSRGEQFF	TGTGCCTGGAGTGGCCCGGGCTACTCGCGGGGTGAGCAGTTCTTC
15	TRBD2	TRBJ2-1	-	TRBV11-3	CASSLRLAGANEQFF	TGTGCCAGCAGCCTGCGACTAGCGGGGGCGAATGAGCAGTTCTTC
13	-	TRBJ2-1	-	TRBV14	CASSQVTVNEQFF	TGTGCCAGCAGCCAAGTAACAGTCAATGAGCAGTTCTTC
15	TRBD1	TRBJ2-5	once	TRBV9	CASGDRGERWETQYF	TGTGCCAGCGGAGACAGGGGGGAACGTTGGGAGACCCAGTACTTC
15	-	TRBJ2-6	-	TRBV5-6	CASSPRGSGANVLTF	TGTGCCAGCAGCCCACGGGGCTCTGGGGCCAACGTCCTGACTTTC
19	TRBD1	TRBJ2-6	-	TRBV11-3	CASSQTLRGRGAGANVLTF	TGTGCCAGCAGCCAGACACTCAGGGGGCGAGGAGCTGGGGCCAACGTCCTGACTTTC
13	-	TRBJ1-2	-	TRBV10-3	CAISESRGGGYTF	TGTGCCATCAGTGAGTCGAGAGGAGGCGGCTACACCTTC